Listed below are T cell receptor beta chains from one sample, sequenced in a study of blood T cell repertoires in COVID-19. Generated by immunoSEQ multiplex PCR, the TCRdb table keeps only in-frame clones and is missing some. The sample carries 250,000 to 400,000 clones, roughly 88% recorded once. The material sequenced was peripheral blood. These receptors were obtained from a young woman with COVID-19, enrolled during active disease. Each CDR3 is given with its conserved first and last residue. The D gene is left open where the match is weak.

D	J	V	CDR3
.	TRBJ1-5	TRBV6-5	CASSYPGEGDQPQHF
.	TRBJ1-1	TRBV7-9	CASSSNARGIPKAFF
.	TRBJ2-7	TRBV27	CASSFGQGTYEQYF
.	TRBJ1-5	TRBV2	CASSVWVSGQPQHF
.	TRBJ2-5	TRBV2	CASSDLRETQYF
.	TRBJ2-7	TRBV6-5	CASSQGQVYEQYF
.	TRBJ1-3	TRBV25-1	CASSESIRAPGNTIYF
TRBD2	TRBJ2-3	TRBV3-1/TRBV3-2	CASSQGLAGDTQYF
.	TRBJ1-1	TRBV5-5	CASSLTGSPEAFF
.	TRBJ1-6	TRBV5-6	CASSSARGTRSPLHF
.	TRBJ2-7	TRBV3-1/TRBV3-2	CASSQFSRGAYEQYF
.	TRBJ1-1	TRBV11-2	CASSFRDPEAFF
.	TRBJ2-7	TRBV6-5	CASNPTGLSYEQYF
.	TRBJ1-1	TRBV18	CASSPPWGGTEAFF
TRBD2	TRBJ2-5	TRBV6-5	CASTTGGAGETQYF
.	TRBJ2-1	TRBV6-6	CASSYESSYNEQFF
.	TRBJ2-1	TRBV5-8	CASSFPMSSGHAGEQFF
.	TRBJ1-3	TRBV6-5	CASSLRWSSGNTIYF
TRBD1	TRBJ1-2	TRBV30	CAWIGKNRGVSGGYTF
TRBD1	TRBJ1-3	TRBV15	CATSRDRNRGWSGNTIYF
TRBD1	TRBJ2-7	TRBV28	CASFKQGSIYEQYF
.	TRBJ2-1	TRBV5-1	CASSPGPGTRQFF
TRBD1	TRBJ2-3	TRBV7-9	CASSPRQGERTDTQYF
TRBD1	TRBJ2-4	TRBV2	CASSPNFGQGPKNIQYF
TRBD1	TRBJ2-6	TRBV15	CATSRELPGGNTGANVLTF
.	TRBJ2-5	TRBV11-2	CASSILTGSDETQYF